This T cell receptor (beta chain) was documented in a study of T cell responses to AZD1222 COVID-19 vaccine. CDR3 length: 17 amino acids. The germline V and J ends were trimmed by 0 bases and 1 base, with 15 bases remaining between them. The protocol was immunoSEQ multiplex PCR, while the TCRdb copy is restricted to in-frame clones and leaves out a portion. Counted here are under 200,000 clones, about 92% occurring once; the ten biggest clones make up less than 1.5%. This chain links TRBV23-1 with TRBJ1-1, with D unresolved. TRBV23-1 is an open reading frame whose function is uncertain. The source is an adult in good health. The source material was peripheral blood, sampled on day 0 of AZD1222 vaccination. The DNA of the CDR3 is TGCGCCAGCAGTCAATCGTCCAGCCTATTAGGGAACACTGAAGCTTTCTTT. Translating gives CASSQSSSLLGNTEAFF.